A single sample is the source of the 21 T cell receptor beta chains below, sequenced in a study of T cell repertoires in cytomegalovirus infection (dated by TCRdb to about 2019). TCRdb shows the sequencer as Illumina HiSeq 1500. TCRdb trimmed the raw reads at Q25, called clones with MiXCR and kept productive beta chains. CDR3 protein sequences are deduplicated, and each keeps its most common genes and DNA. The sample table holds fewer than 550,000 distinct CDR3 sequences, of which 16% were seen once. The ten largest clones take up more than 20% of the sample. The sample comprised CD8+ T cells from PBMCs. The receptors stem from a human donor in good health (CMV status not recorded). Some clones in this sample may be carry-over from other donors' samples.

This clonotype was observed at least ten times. In nucleotides, the CDR3 is TGTGCCAGCAGCTTATATATGGAGGTCGGGAAGAACTATGGCTACACCTTC. The encoded protein is CASSLYMEVGKNYGYTF. The gene calls are TRBV7-2 and TRBJ1-2; D gene uncertain. The CDR3 has 17 amino acids. The germline V gene has CDR1 SGHTA and CDR2 FQGNSA. Trimming removed 2 bases from V and 2 bases from J, with 18 bases in between.

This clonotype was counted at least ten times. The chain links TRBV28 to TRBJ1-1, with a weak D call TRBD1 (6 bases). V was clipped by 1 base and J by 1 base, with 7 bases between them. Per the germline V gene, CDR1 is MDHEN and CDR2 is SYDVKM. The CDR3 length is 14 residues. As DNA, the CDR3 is TGTGCCAGCAGTTTATTAGGGGGGAACACTGAAGCTTTCTTT. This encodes CASSLLGGNTEAFF.

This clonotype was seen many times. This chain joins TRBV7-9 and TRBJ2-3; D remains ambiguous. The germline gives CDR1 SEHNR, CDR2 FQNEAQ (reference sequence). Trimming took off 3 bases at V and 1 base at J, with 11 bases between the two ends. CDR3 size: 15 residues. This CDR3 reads CASSFDSGGTDTQYF. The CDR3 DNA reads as TGTGCCAGCAGCTTCGACTCTGGGGGCACAGATACGCAGTATTTT. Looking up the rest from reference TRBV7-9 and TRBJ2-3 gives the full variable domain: DTGVSQNPRHKITKRGQNVTFRCDPISEHNRLYWYRQTLGQGPEFLTYFQNEAQLEKSRLLSDRFSAERPKGSFSTLEIQRTEQGDSAMYLCASSFDSGGTDTQYFGPGTRLTVL.

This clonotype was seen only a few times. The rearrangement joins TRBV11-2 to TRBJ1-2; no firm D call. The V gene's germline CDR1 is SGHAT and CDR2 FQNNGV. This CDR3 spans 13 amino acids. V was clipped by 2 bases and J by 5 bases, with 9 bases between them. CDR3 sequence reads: CASSLSSGYGYTF. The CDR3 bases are TGTGCCAGCAGCTTATCCTCAGGATATGGCTACACCTTC.

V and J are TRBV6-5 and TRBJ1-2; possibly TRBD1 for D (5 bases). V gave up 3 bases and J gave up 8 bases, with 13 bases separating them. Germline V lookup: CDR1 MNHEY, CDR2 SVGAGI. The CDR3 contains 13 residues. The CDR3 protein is CASSYQGSGGYTF. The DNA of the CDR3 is TGTGCCAGCAGTTATCAGGGTTCCGGAGGCTACACCTTC.

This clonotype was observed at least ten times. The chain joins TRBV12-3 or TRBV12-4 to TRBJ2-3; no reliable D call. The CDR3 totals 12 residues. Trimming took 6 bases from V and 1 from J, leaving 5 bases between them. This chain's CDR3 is CASRRGTDTQYF. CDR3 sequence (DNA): TGTGCCAGCAGACGAGGCACAGATACGCAGTATTTT.

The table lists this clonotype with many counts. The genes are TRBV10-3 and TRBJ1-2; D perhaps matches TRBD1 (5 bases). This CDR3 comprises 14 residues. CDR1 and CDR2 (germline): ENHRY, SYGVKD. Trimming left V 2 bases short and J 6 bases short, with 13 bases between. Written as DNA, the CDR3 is TGTGCCATCAGTGAGGTCCCGGGACCCGATGGCTACACCTTC. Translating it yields CAISEVPGPDGYTF.

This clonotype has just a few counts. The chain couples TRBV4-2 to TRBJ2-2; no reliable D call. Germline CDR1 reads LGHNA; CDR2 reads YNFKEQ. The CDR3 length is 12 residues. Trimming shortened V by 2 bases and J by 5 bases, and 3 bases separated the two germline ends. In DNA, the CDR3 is TGTGCCAGCAGCCAACTTACCGGGGAGCTGTTTTTT. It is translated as CASSQLTGELFF.

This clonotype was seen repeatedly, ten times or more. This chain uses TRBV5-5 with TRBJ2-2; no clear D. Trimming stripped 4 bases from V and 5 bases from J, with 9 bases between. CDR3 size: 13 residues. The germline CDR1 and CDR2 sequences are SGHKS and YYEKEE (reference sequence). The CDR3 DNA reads TGTGCCAGCAGCCTTTCATGGACCGGGGAGCTGTTTTTT. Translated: CASSLSWTGELFF.

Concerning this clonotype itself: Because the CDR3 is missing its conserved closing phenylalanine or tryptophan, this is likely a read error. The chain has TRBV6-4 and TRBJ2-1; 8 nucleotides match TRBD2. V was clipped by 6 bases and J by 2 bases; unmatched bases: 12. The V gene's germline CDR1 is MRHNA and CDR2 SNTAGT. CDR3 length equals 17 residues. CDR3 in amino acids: CASRTDLAGLTYNEQFL. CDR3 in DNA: TGTGCCAGCAGGACCGATCTAGCGGGCCTAACCTACAATGAGCAGTTCTTA.

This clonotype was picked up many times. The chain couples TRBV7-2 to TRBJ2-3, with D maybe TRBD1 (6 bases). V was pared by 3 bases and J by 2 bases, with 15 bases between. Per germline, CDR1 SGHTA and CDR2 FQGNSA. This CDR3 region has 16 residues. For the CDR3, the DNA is TGTGCCAGCAGCTTCCCGACAGGTGCCCACACAGATACGCAGTATTTT. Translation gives CASSFPTGAHTDTQYF.

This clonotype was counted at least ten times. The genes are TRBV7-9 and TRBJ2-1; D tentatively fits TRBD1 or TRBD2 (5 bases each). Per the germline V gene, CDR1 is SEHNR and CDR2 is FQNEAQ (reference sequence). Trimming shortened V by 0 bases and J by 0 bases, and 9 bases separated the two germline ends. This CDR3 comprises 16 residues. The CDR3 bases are TGTGCCAGCAGCTTAGCTTGGGGGAGCTCCTACAATGAGCAGTTCTTC. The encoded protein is CASSLAWGSSYNEQFF.

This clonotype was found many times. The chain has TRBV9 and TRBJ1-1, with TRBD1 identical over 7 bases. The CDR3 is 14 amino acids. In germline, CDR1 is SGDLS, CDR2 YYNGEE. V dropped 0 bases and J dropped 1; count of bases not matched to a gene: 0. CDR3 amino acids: CASSVDRGNTEAFF. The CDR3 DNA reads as TGTGCCAGCAGCGTAGACAGGGGGAACACTGAAGCTTTCTTT.

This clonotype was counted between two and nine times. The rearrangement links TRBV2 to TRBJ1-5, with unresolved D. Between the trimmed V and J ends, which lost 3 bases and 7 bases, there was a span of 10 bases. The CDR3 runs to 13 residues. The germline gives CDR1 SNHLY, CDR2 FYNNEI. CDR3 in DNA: TGTGCCAGCAGTGACCAGGCGTGGCAGCCCCAGCATTTT. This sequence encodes CASSDQAWQPQHF. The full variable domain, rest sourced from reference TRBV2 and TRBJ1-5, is EPEVTQTPSHQVTQMGQEVILRCVPISNHLYFYWYRQILGQKVEFLVSFYNNEISEKSEIFDDQFSVERPDGSNFTLKIRSTKLEDSAMYFCASSDQAWQPQHFGDGTRLSIL.

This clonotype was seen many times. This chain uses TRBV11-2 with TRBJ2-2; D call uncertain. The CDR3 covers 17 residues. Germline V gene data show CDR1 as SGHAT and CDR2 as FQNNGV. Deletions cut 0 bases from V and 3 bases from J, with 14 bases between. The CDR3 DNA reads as TGTGCCAGCAGCTTAGATCGGATAGGAAGGTACACCGGGGAGCTGTTTTTT. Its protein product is CASSLDRIGRYTGELFF.

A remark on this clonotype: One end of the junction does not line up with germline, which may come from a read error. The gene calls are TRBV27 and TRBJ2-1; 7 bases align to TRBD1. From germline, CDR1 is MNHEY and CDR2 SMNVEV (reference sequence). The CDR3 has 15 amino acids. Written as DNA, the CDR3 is TGTGCCAGAAGTTCCTCCGGGACAGACTACAATGAGCAGTTCTTC. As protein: CARSSSGTDYNEQFF.

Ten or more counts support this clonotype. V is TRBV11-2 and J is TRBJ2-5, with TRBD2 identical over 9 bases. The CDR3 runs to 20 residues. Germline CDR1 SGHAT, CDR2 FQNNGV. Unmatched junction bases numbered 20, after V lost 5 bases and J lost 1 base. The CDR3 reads CASSRGTIRLAEEFQETQYF. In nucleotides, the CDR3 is TGTGCCAGCAGCCGAGGGACAATCCGACTAGCGGAGGAGTTCCAAGAGACCCAGTACTTC.

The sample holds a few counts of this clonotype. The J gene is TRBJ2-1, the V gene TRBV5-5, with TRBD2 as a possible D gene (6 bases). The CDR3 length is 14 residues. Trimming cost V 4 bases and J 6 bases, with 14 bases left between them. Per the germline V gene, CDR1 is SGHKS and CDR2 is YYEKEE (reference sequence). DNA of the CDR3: TGTGCCAGCAGCGTAACCGGGACTGTCAATGAGCAGTTCTTC. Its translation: CASSVTGTVNEQFF.

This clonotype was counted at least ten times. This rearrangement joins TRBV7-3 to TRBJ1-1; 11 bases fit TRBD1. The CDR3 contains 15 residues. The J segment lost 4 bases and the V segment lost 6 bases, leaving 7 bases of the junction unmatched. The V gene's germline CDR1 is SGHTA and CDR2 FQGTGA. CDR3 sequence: CASSPAGTGGTEAFF. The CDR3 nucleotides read TGTGCCAGCAGTCCAGCCGGGACAGGGGGCACTGAAGCTTTCTTT.

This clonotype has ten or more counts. CDR3 coding DNA: TGTGCCAGCAGCCAAGAAGTTAACTCCTACGAGCAGTACTTC. It specifies CASSQEVNSYEQYF. The genes are TRBV14 and TRBJ2-7; D not certain. Germline values: CDR1 SGHDN, CDR2 FVKESK. Trimming shortened V by 0 bases and J by 0 bases, and 6 bases separated the two germline ends. The CDR3 covers 14 residues.

CDR3 loop: CASSDWTDGNTIYF. CDR3 nucleotide sequence: TGTGCCAGCAGCGATTGGACCGATGGAAACACCATATATTTT. The rearrangement joins TRBV7-9 to TRBJ1-3; D uncertain. V was cut by 5 bases and J by 3 bases, with 11 bases left in between. Germline V gene data show CDR1 as SEHNR and CDR2 as FQNEAQ (reference sequence). This CDR3 has 14 residues.